This T cell receptor (beta chain) is drawn from a study of CD8+ T cells in alopecia areata. Whole-study findings and limits: Greater clonality was observed in lesional scalp samples, especially alopecia totalis/universalis, versus normal scalp. Under tofacitinib, fewer expanded CD8+ clones appeared among the top 100 scalp clones.

RNA was isolated and reverse transcribed to cDNA, the sequencing template. Some clones are missing from TCRdb's copy, which holds only in-frame ones; the method was immunoSEQ multiplex PCR. The sample includes about 300,000 clones, more than 45% seen only once; the top ten take roughly 1.8%. This CDR3 region has 16 residues. V shed 2 bases and J shed 6 bases, with 14 bases lying between them. Per the germline V gene, CDR1 is MNHEY and CDR2 is SVGAGI. This sample's treatment: oral pan-JAK inhibitor, 5-10 mg twice daily. A remark on this clone: Its antigen is not known.

The chain uses TRBV6-5 and TRBJ1-6, with TRBD1 as a possible D gene (5 bases). This clonotype was sampled from a human donor with alopecia areata. The sequencing used CD4+ T cells sorted from blood, collected at week 24, from a patient treated with tofacitinib. The CDR3 spells CASSYGGAISNSPLHF. CDR3 in DNA: TGTGCCAGCAGTTACGGTGGGGCAATTAGTAATTCACCCCTCCACTTT.